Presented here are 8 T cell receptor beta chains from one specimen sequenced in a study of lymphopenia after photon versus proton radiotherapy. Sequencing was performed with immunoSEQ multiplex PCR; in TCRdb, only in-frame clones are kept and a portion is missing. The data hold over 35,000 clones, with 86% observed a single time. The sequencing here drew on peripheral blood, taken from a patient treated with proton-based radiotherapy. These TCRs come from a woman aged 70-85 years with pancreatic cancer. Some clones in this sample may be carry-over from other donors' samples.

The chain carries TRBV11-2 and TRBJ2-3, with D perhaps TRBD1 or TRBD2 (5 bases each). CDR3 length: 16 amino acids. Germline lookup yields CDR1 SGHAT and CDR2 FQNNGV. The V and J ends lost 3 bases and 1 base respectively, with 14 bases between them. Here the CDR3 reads CASSFEGRGGTDTQYF. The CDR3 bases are TGTGCCAGCAGCTTTGAGGGACGGGGTGGCACAGATACGCAGTATTTT. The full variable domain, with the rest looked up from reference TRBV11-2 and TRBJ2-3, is EAGVAQSPRYKIIEKRQSVAFWCNPISGHATLYWYQQILGQGPKLLIQFQNNGVVDDSQLPKDRFSAERLKGVDSTLKIQPAKLEDSAVYLCASSFEGRGGTDTQYFGPGTRLTVL.

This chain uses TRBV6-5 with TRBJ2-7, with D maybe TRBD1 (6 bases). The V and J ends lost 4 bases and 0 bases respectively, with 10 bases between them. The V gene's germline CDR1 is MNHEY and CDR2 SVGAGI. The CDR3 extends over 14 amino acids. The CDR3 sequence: CASSLGTHSYEQYF. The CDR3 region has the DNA TGTGCCAGCAGTTTAGGGACACACTCCTACGAGCAGTACTTC.

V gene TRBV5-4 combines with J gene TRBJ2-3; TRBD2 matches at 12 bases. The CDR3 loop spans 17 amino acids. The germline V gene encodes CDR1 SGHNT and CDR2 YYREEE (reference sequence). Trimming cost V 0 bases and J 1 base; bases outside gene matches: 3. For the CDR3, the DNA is TGTGCCAGCAGCTTGGGCGGACTAGCGGGACGCACAGATACGCAGTATTTT. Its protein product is CASSLGGLAGRTDTQYF. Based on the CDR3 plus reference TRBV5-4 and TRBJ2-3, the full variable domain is ETGVTQSPTHLIKTRGQQVTLRCSSQSGHNTVSWYQQALGQGPQFIFQYYREEENGRGNFPPRFSGLQFPNYSSELNVNALELDDSALYLCASSLGGLAGRTDTQYFGPGTRLTVL.

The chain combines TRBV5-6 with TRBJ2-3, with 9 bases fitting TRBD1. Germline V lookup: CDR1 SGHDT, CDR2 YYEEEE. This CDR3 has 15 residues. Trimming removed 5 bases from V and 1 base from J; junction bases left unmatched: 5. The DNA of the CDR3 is TGTGCCAGCAGACAGGGGGCAGGGGGCACAGATACGCAGTATTTT. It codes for CASRQGAGGTDTQYF.

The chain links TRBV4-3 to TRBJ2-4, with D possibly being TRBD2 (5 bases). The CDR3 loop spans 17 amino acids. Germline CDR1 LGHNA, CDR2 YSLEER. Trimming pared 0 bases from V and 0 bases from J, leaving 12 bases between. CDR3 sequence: CASSQDPGGIAKNIQYF. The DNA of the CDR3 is TGCGCCAGCAGCCAAGATCCAGGAGGAATAGCCAAAAACATTCAGTACTTC.

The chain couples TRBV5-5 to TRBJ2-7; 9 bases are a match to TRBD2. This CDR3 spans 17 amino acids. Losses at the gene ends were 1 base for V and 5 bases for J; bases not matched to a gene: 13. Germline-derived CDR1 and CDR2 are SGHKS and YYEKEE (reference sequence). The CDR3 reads CASSLRGQSSGTNEQYF. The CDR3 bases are TGTGCCAGCAGCTTGAGAGGACAGTCTAGCGGGACCAACGAGCAGTACTTC.

The CDR3, as DNA: TGTGCCTGGAGTGTAACCCAAGAGACCCAGTACTTC. Its protein product is CAWSVTQETQYF. The rearrangement uses TRBV30 and TRBJ2-5; no reliable D call. Trimming took off 0 bases at V and 1 base at J, with 3 bases between the two ends. Germline CDR1 and CDR2: GTSNPN and SVGIG (reference sequence). This CDR3 is built from 12 residues.

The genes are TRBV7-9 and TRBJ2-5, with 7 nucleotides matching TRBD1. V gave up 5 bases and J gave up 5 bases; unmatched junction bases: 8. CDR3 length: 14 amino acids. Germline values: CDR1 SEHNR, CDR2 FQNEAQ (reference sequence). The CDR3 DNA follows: TGTGCCAGCAGCGATCCGGGACAGTCGGAGACCCAGTACTTC. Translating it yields CASSDPGQSETQYF.